The sequence of this TCR beta chain was determined in a study of blood T cell repertoires in COVID-19. TCRdb's table, derived via immunoSEQ multiplex PCR, lists solely in-frame clones and lacks some. Of around 300,000 clones listed, 70% to 90% are singletons. This CDR3 region has 16 residues. CDR1 MDHEN and CDR2 SYDVKM come from the germline V gene. The V segment lost 3 bases and the J segment 0 bases; nucleotides outside the gene matches: 7. The material sequenced was PBMCs or T cells enriched from blood (not recorded which). This receptor was obtained from a woman aged 25 to 39 who had recovered from COVID-19. This chain connects TRBV28 to TRBJ1-2; 7 bases match TRBD1. This chain's CDR3 is CASSFLTGRANYGYTF. The CDR3 DNA follows: TGTGCCAGCAGTTTTCTGACAGGGCGAGCTAACTATGGCTACACCTTC.